The entry that follows covers one T cell receptor (beta chain) sequence. Its antigen is currently unknown. This CDR3 has 17 amino acids. V gave up 1 base and J gave up 1 base; unmatched junction bases: 6. Germline V lookup: CDR1 MNHEY, CDR2 SVGAGI. Total RNA (roughly 0.45 ug) served as template for TCR beta cDNA synthesis primed by a constant-region primer. For TCR beta, libraries were produced by three nested multiplex PCR rounds using slightly modified ARM-PCR. TRBV1-TRBV30 forward primers and a C-beta reverse primer were used in the first two PCR rounds, which each ran for ten to eleven cycles. One entry per CDR3 protein, called by TCRdb with MiXCR from the multiplex PCR reads. This repertoire shows 330,000 or so distinct CDR3 sequences, around 60% found once; its top ten account for roughly 6%. This sample is drawn from a study of tumor-infiltrating lymphocytes in primary liver carcinoma. Study-level results: In tumor-adjacent and tumor-blood pairs, overlap was lower than in tumor region pairs.

The study extracted blood RNA from unsorted whole blood and also extracted germline DNA. This TCR came from a man between 40 and 49 years old with primary liver carcinoma and hepatitis B virus infection. Sequencing used peripheral blood. The genes are TRBV6-5 and TRBJ2-1; TRBD2 matches 8 bases. The CDR3 sequence is CASSYWISGTSYNEQFF. CDR3 nucleotide sequence: TGTGCCAGCAGTTACTGGATTAGCGGGACTTCCTACAATGAGCAGTTCTTC.